These 29 T cell receptor beta chains originate from one sample sequenced in a study of human T cells and chemical hapten exposure. It was from unfractionated whole blood that total RNA was extracted. TCRdb used MiXCR to reprocess the 5' RACE reads, holding one entry per CDR3 protein. This table holds 100,000 to 120,000 distinct CDR3 sequences, roughly 18% found once. Receptors originate from a human donor in good health.

The chain joins TRBV6-4 to TRBJ2-2; perhaps D is TRBD1 or TRBD2 (5 bases each). The CDR3 totals 14 residues. CDR1 is MRHNA, CDR2 SNTAGT, per germline. V was clipped by 6 bases and J by 3 bases, with 11 bases between them. CDR3 bases: TGTGCCAGCAGAGGGGAGATGGACACCGGGGAGCTGTTTTTT. Translating it yields CASRGEMDTGELFF.

This clonotype showed up just a few times. The rearrangement links TRBV9 to TRBJ2-5; D gene ambiguous. CDR1 and CDR2 from the germline V gene are SGDLS and YYNGEE. Trimming stripped 4 bases from V and 5 bases from J, with 15 bases between. The CDR3 has 14 amino acids. For the CDR3, the DNA is TGTGCCAGCAGCAGGGTTTGGGGTATGGAGACCCAGTACTTC. It is translated as CASSRVWGMETQYF.

The rearrangement joins TRBV5-5 to TRBJ2-5, with 8 bases aligning to TRBD2. CDR1 is SGHKS and CDR2 is YYEKEE in the germline V gene (reference sequence). The CDR3 is 17 residues long. Losses at the gene ends were 2 bases for V and 2 bases for J; bases not matched to a gene: 11. The CDR3 reads CASSLGASGLYQETQYF. The CDR3 DNA sequence: TGTGCCAGCAGCTTAGGCGCTAGCGGGCTGTATCAAGAGACCCAGTACTTC.

This clonotype has just a few counts. V gene TRBV9 combines with J gene TRBJ2-1, with 9 bases aligning to TRBD2. This CDR3 region has 17 residues. J was trimmed by 6 bases and V by 0 bases; bases with no gene match: 10. Germline values: CDR1 SGDLS, CDR2 YYNGEE. CDR3 sequence (DNA): TGTGCCAGCAGCGTAGCAGGCGGGAGGGCCTTGTCCAATGAGCAGTTCTTC. Translating it yields CASSVAGGRALSNEQFF.

The J gene is TRBJ2-1, the V gene TRBV7-8; 7 bases are a match to TRBD1. The CDR3 consists of 15 residues. Trimming took 5 bases from V and 8 from J; bases not matched to a gene: 12. CDR1 is SGHVS, CDR2 FQNEAQ, per germline. CDR3 sequence (DNA): TGTGCCAGCAGCCCCCGGACAGGTTATTCGTATGAGCAGTTCTTC. This codes for CASSPRTGYSYEQFF.

This clonotype was observed a few times. This chain joins TRBV20-1 and TRBJ1-5; 8 positions agree with TRBD1. The CDR3 length is 16 residues. Germline CDR1 reads DFQATT; CDR2 reads SNEGSKA (reference sequence). Losses at the gene ends were 3 bases for V and 6 bases for J; bases not matched to a gene: 13. Here the CDR3 DNA reads TGCAGTGCTAGGTCCGCCTGGCAGGGGGCCGGTCAGCCCCAGCATTTT. Protein: CSARSAWQGAGQPQHF.

There are a few counts of this clonotype. The chain joins TRBV7-6 to TRBJ2-3, with 11 bases lining up with TRBD2. The junction had 5 bases not matched to a gene; V was cut back by 3 bases and J by 3 bases. The CDR3 is 16 amino acids. CDR1 is SGHVS, CDR2 FNYEAQ, per germline. As DNA, the CDR3 is TGTGCCAGCAGCTTTCTAGCGGGAGGACTGACAGATACGCAGTATTTT. This encodes CASSFLAGGLTDTQYF.

The chain joins TRBV5-4 to TRBJ2-1; D could derive from TRBD1 or TRBD2 (6 bases each). The V gene's germline CDR1 is SGHNT and CDR2 YYREEE (reference sequence). The V end lost 6 bases, the J end lost 5 bases, and 18 bases lay between the germline ends. The CDR3 length is 15 residues. The CDR3 DNA reads TGTGCCAGCACCCCCGGGGGCGGACGCCACAATGAGCAGTTCTTC. Protein product: CASTPGGGRHNEQFF. The full variable domain, with the rest looked up from reference TRBV5-4 and TRBJ2-1, is ETGVTQSPTHLIKTRGQQVTLRCSSQSGHNTVSWYQQALGQGPQFIFQYYREEENGRGNFPPRFSGLQFPNYSSELNVNALELDDSALYLCASTPGGGRHNEQFFGPGTRLTVL.

V and J are TRBV4-1 and TRBJ1-1; possible D gene TRBD1, 5 bases. Trimming left V 0 bases short and J 4 bases short, with 12 bases between. CDR3 size: 15 residues. CDR1 and CDR2 (germline): MGHRA, YSYEKL. CDR3 sequence: CASSQDGGEITEAFF. Here the CDR3 DNA reads TGCGCCAGCAGCCAAGATGGAGGGGAAATCACTGAAGCTTTCTTT.

The chain has TRBV2 and TRBJ2-7, with TRBD1 matching 8 bases. V lost 7 bases, J lost 7 bases, and 15 bases stayed unmatched. The CDR3 spans 15 residues. CDR1 SNHLY and CDR2 FYNNEI come from the germline V gene. CDR3 in amino acids: CASISTRGQGREQYF. DNA of the CDR3: TGTGCCAGCATTAGCACCCGAGGACAGGGTCGGGAGCAGTACTTC.

This clonotype has only a few counts. The genes are TRBV18 and TRBJ2-1; TRBD1 matches 7 bases. V trimming: 0 bases; J trimming: 3 bases; junction bases outside the gene matches: 11. Germline-derived CDR1 and CDR2 are KGHSH and LQKENI. The CDR3 has 18 amino acids. CDR3 sequence: CASSPPPFRQGFYNEQFF. DNA of the CDR3: TGTGCCAGCTCACCACCACCGTTCCGACAGGGCTTCTACAATGAGCAGTTCTTC.

This chain connects TRBV7-9 to TRBJ1-1; TRBD1 might be the D (6 bases). The CDR3 contains 16 residues. The V end lost 4 bases, the J end lost 3 bases, and 18 bases lay between the germline ends. Germline assignment: CDR1 SEHNR and CDR2 FQNEAQ (reference sequence). In nucleotides, the CDR3 is TGTGCCAGCAGCTCCCTGTTACAGGGAGATTACACTGAAGCTTTCTTT. Protein product: CASSSLLQGDYTEAFF.

V gene TRBV18 combines with J gene TRBJ2-7, with D tentatively TRBD1 (6 bases). Germline CDR1 reads KGHSH; CDR2 reads LQKENI. CDR3 length equals 15 residues. Trimming pared 6 bases from V and 1 base from J, leaving 16 bases between. CDR3 sequence reads: CASSPRQDPSYEQYF. The CDR3 nucleotides read TGTGCCAGCTCGCCTAGACAGGACCCATCCTACGAGCAGTACTTC.

This clonotype was recorded only once. V usage is TRBV28 and J usage is TRBJ1-3, with D maybe TRBD1 (5 bases). CDR1 and CDR2 (germline): MDHEN, SYDVKM. Trimming cost V 6 bases and J 0 bases, with 9 bases left between them. CDR3 length: 14 amino acids. CDR3 in amino acids: CASSQQDSGNTIYF. For the CDR3, the DNA is TGTGCCAGCAGCCAACAGGACTCTGGAAACACCATATATTTT.

This clonotype turned up a few times. The rearrangement uses TRBV28 and TRBJ1-2; TRBD1 is a possible D gene (5 bases). Looked up from germline, CDR1 is MDHEN and CDR2 is SYDVKM. The CDR3 has 12 amino acids. Trimming pared 2 bases from V and 7 bases from J, leaving 8 bases between. DNA of the CDR3: TGTGCCAGCAGTTTAAGGGGAAGTGGCTACACCTTC. Protein product: CASSLRGSGYTF.

The V and J genes are TRBV7-2 and TRBJ2-7, with 9 bases lining up with TRBD1. J gave up 5 bases and V 5 bases, and 13 bases lay outside the gene matches. This CDR3 has 16 amino acids. Per germline, CDR1 SGHTA and CDR2 FQGNSA. CDR3 region: CASSPYSGTGTHEQYF. CDR3 coding DNA: TGTGCCAGCAGCCCCTACTCCGGGACAGGGACACACGAGCAGTACTTC. The full variable domain, rest sourced from reference TRBV7-2 and TRBJ2-7, is GAGVSQSPSNKVTEKGKDVELRCDPISGHTALYWYRQSLGQGLEFLIYFQGNSAPDKSGLPSDRFSAERTGGSVSTLTIQRTQQEDSAVYLCASSPYSGTGTHEQYFGPGTRLTVT.

V gene TRBV6-5 combines with J gene TRBJ1-5; 9 positions match TRBD1. This CDR3 comprises 15 residues. With 5 bases clipped from V and 6 bases from J, the junction kept 8 bases outside the gene matches. CDR1 is MNHEY, CDR2 SVGAGI, per germline. CDR3 region: CASSQDRGYGQPQHF. The CDR3 DNA follows: TGTGCCAGCAGTCAGGACAGGGGTTATGGTCAGCCCCAGCATTTT.

The chain couples TRBV11-2 to TRBJ2-7; D remains ambiguous. The CDR3 length is 12 residues. V lost 0 bases, J lost 6 bases, and 6 bases lay in between. The germline V gene has CDR1 SGHAT and CDR2 FQNNGV. The CDR3 region is CASSLEDLEQYF. The CDR3 nucleotides read TGTGCCAGCAGCTTAGAGGACCTCGAGCAGTACTTC. Full variable domain (rest looked up from reference TRBV11-2 and TRBJ2-7): EAGVAQSPRYKIIEKRQSVAFWCNPISGHATLYWYQQILGQGPKLLIQFQNNGVVDDSQLPKDRFSAERLKGVDSTLKIQPAKLEDSAVYLCASSLEDLEQYFGPGTRLTVT.

The rearrangement links TRBV30 to TRBJ1-2, with 12 bases aligning to TRBD1. The CDR3 contains 14 residues. V lost 5 bases to trimming and J lost 8 bases; unmatched junction nucleotides: 9. Germline V gene sequence: CDR1 GTSNPN, CDR2 SVGIG (reference sequence). CDR3: CAWGGTGGSGGYTF. CDR3 sequence (DNA): TGTGCCTGGGGAGGGACAGGGGGCTCTGGGGGCTACACCTTC.

The CDR3 is CASSLGPFTSGSYEQYF. The CDR3 region has the DNA TGTGCCAGCAGTTTGGGTCCCTTTACTAGCGGGTCCTACGAGCAGTACTTC. The rearrangement uses TRBV28 and TRBJ2-7; 9 bases are shared with TRBD2. V gave up 3 bases and J gave up 1 base; unmatched junction bases: 10. CDR1 MDHEN and CDR2 SYDVKM come from the germline V gene. This CDR3 is 17 amino acids long.

This clonotype came up many times. The chain uses TRBV7-2 and TRBJ2-1; D not resolved. Trimming cost V 5 bases and J 5 bases, with 13 bases left between them. Germline V lookup: CDR1 SGHTA, CDR2 FQGNSA. The CDR3 has 14 residues. CDR3 sequence reads: CASSPYMEHNEQFF. In DNA, the CDR3 is TGTGCCAGCAGCCCTTACATGGAACACAATGAGCAGTTCTTC.

The chain uses TRBV6-1 and TRBJ1-5, with TRBD1 identical over 7 bases. Per germline, CDR1 MNHNS and CDR2 SASEGT. Trimming took 11 bases from V and 4 from J; bases not matched to a gene: 5. The CDR3 has 12 residues. The CDR3 nucleotides read TGTGCCGTAAACAGGGGAAATCAGCCCCAGCATTTT. It yields the protein CAVNRGNQPQHF.

This clonotype showed up just a few times. The V call is TRBV28, the J call TRBJ1-1; 8 nucleotides match TRBD1. The CDR3 length is 12 residues. Per the germline V gene, CDR1 is MDHEN and CDR2 is SYDVKM. The J segment lost 3 bases and the V segment lost 10 bases, leaving 4 bases of the junction unmatched. The CDR3 sequence: CATRGQDTEAFF. The CDR3 DNA reads TGTGCCACCCGGGGACAGGACACTGAAGCTTTCTTT.

This clonotype showed up just a few times. J is TRBJ1-6 and V is TRBV20-1; weak D call: TRBD1 (6 bases). The CDR3 is made up of 14 amino acids. CDR1 and CDR2 (germline): DFQATT, SNEGSKA (reference sequence). Trimming left V 1 base short and J 7 bases short, with 11 bases between. The DNA for the CDR3 is TGCAGTGCTAGAGTGGCCAGGGGAAATTCACCCCTCCACTTT. The encoded protein is CSARVARGNSPLHF.

This clonotype was detected only a few times. The rearrangement uses TRBV6-1 and TRBJ1-1; D uncertain. The germline V and J ends were trimmed by 7 bases and 5 bases, with 14 bases remaining between them. This CDR3 region has 13 residues. Germline-derived CDR1 and CDR2 are MNHNS and SASEGT. The CDR3 nucleotides read TGTGCCAGCAAGACGGCAGGAGGGACTGAAGCTTTCTTT. This sequence encodes CASKTAGGTEAFF.

This clonotype was recorded a few times. This rearrangement joins TRBV6-6 to TRBJ1-2; 8 bases line up with TRBD1. The CDR3 covers 15 residues. V was pared by 6 bases and J by 7 bases, with 13 bases of the junction left unmatched. Germline lookup yields CDR1 MNHNY and CDR2 SVGAGI (reference sequence). The CDR3 DNA reads TGTGCCAGCAGACCTAACAGGGGGTTTCAGAGTGGCTACACCTTC. It is translated as CASRPNRGFQSGYTF.

This chain joins TRBV5-1 and TRBJ1-1; 8 nucleotides match TRBD1. CDR1 and CDR2 (germline): SGHRS, YFSETQ. Unmatched junction bases numbered 4, after V lost 8 bases and J lost 7 bases. This CDR3 has 11 amino acids. CDR3 bases: TGCGCCAGTTCTGACAGGGGTGAAGCTTTCTTT. It yields the protein CASSDRGEAFF.

The chain combines TRBV20-1 with TRBJ2-3; TRBD2 agrees at 8 bases. Germline V gives CDR1 DFQATT, CDR2 SNEGSKA (reference sequence). This CDR3 is 16 amino acids long. V gave up 0 bases and J gave up 4 bases; unmatched junction bases: 9. The CDR3 sequence is CSARDLSGTIADTQYF. CDR3 coding DNA: TGCAGTGCTAGAGATCTTAGCGGGACCATTGCAGATACGCAGTATTTT.

The chain carries TRBV5-1 and TRBJ1-1, with D perhaps TRBD1 (6 bases). The CDR3 runs to 15 residues. The V end lost 0 bases, the J end lost 4 bases, and 13 bases lay between the germline ends. The V gene's germline CDR1 is SGHRS and CDR2 YFSETQ. CDR3 sequence reads: CASSLETGKVTEAFF. The DNA for the CDR3 is TGCGCCAGCAGCTTGGAAACAGGGAAGGTCACTGAAGCTTTCTTT.